Below are 18 T cell receptor beta chains sequenced from a single sample in a study of early T cells in non-severe SARS-CoV-2 infection. In TCRdb, the 5' RACE reads were re-called with MiXCR into one record per CDR3 protein. This table holds 55,000 to 80,000 distinct CDR3 sequences, 10% to 15% found once. Specimen: whole blood, collected at baseline. These TCRs come from an adult who was a healthcare worker with PCR-confirmed SARS-CoV-2 infection or an uninfected control (not recorded which).

Remarks on this clonotype: It may be a read error: a sequence one base away is much more abundant. The V gene is TRBV30, the J gene TRBJ1-1; D is possibly TRBD1 (6 bases). Germline assignment: CDR1 GTSNPN and CDR2 SVGIG (reference sequence). The CDR3 length is 11 residues. With 2 bases removed from V and 8 bases from J, the gap between germline ends came to 9 bases. The CDR3 sequence: CAWSWGREAFF. As DNA, the CDR3 is TGTGCCTGGAGTTGGGGGCGCGAAGCTTTCTTT.

This clonotype occurred a few times. The chain recombines TRBV21-1 with TRBJ1-1; the table's D call of TRBD1 was not tested on the DNA. TRBV21-1 is listed as a pseudogene. The CDR3 runs 17 residues. CDR3 nucleotides: TGTGCCAGCAACCTAACCCTACGGGGACGGTGGGGCACTGAAGCTTTCTTT. This gives the protein CASNLTLRGRWGTEAFF.

This chain links TRBV30 with TRBJ1-4; no clear D gene. The germline V gene has CDR1 GTSNPN and CDR2 SVGIG (reference sequence). The CDR3 spans 12 residues. V was shortened by 7 bases and J by 8 bases, with 14 bases between the two germline ends. The CDR3 DNA reads TGTGCCTTTACGCACCGGGAGGAAAAACTGTTTTTT. Translation gives CAFTHREEKLFF.

The chain has TRBV7-8 and TRBJ2-1; TRBD2 aligns across 11 bases. V shed 3 bases, J shed 8 bases, and the junction held 6 bases outside the gene matches. CDR1 and CDR2 (germline): SGHVS, FQNEAQ. The CDR3 is 15 residues long. The CDR3 sequence: CASSFLAGGPDEQFF. The CDR3 DNA is TGTGCCAGCAGCTTCCTAGCGGGAGGCCCCGATGAGCAGTTCTTC. Based on the CDR3 plus reference TRBV7-8 and TRBJ2-1, the full variable domain is GAGVSQSPRYKVAKRGQDVALRCDPISGHVSLFWYQQALGQGPEFLTYFQNEAQLDKSGLPSDRFFAERPEGSVSTLKIQRTQQEDSAVYLCASSFLAGGPDEQFFGPGTRLTVL.

In its sample, this clonotype was seen many times. The gene calls are TRBV7-9 and TRBJ2-2; unclear D gene. The CDR3 loop spans 13 amino acids. Deletions cut 1 base from V and 7 bases from J, with 7 bases between. Germline values: CDR1 SEHNR, CDR2 FQNEAQ (reference sequence). CDR3 amino acids: CASSLDRIGELFF. The CDR3 region has the DNA TGTGCCAGCAGCTTAGACAGAATCGGGGAGCTGTTTTTT.

This sequence joins TRBV4-3 and TRBJ1-1; D perhaps matches TRBD1 (5 bases). Trimming took off 0 bases at V and 9 bases at J, with 14 bases between the two ends. CDR3 length: 14 residues. Germline CDR1 reads LGHNA; CDR2 reads YSLEER. The DNA for the CDR3 is TGCGCCAGCAGCCAAGATCAAGGACAACCAAAAGCTTTCTTT. Translated: CASSQDQGQPKAFF.

There are a few counts of this clonotype. J is TRBJ2-2 and V is TRBV28; no definite D call. This CDR3 is 12 amino acids long. Germline V gives CDR1 MDHEN, CDR2 SYDVKM. The germline V and J ends were trimmed by 7 bases and 1 base, with 4 bases remaining between them. The CDR3 is CASNGNTGELFF. In nucleotides, the CDR3 is TGTGCCAGCAACGGGAACACCGGGGAGCTGTTTTTT.

This clonotype was counted only a few times. The V call is TRBV7-9, the J call TRBJ2-5; TRBD2 agrees at 8 bases. Germline V gene lookup returns CDR1 SEHNR and CDR2 FQNEAQ (reference sequence). CDR3 length: 14 amino acids. The J segment lost 5 bases and the V segment lost 3 bases, leaving 5 bases of the junction unmatched. This chain's CDR3 is CASSFAGTRETQYF. The CDR3 DNA reads as TGTGCCAGCAGCTTTGCCGGGACTAGGGAGACCCAGTACTTC.

The sample holds many counts of this clonotype. This chain joins TRBV2 and TRBJ2-7, with D perhaps matching TRBD1 or TRBD2 (5 bases each). V lost 7 bases and J 5 bases, leaving 18 bases between the germline ends. The CDR3 is 14 residues long. Germline loops: CDR1 SNHLY, CDR2 FYNNEI. The CDR3 DNA sequence: TGTGCCAGCAATGAGTTCAGGGACGCCGACGAGCAGTACTTC. Residues: CASNEFRDADEQYF.

The chain recombines TRBV7-2 with TRBJ2-3, with unresolved D. The CDR3 sequence is 16 residues long. The germline gives CDR1 SGHTA, CDR2 FQGNSA. The V gene lost 5 bases and the J gene lost 0 bases, with 15 bases spanning the gap. CDR3 protein: CASSLRWLMSTDTQYF. The CDR3 DNA reads as TGTGCCAGCAGCCTTAGATGGTTAATGAGCACAGATACGCAGTATTTT.

The chain is built from TRBV7-9 and TRBJ1-1; TRBD1 aligns across 7 bases. The CDR3 has 13 amino acids. Trimming removed 8 bases from V and 5 bases from J; junction bases left unmatched: 8. CDR1 is SEHNR and CDR2 is FQNEAQ in the germline V gene (reference sequence). The DNA of the CDR3 is TGTGCCAGCTTCGGACAGGCCCGAACTGAAGCTTTCTTT. Residues: CASFGQARTEAFF.

V usage is TRBV29-1 and J usage is TRBJ2-7, with no clear D. The CDR3 length is 13 residues. The germline V gene has CDR1 SQVTM and CDR2 ANQGSEA. V was shortened by 4 bases and J by 0 bases, with 10 bases between the two germline ends. CDR3 DNA sequence: TGCAGCGTTGTGTCCGGTGACTCCTACGAGCAGTACTTC. This encodes CSVVSGDSYEQYF.

The chain recombines TRBV2 with TRBJ2-1, with 9 bases aligning to TRBD1. Germline trimming cut 7 bases from V and 5 bases from J; bases unmatched to any gene: 6. Germline assignment: CDR1 SNHLY and CDR2 FYNNEI. This CDR3 spans 14 amino acids. The DNA of the CDR3 is TGTGCCAGCAACGGACAGGGGCAGGACAATGAGCAGTTCTTC. This sequence encodes CASNGQGQDNEQFF.

This clonotype was observed a handful of times. The chain couples TRBV3-1 to TRBJ2-1; D tentatively fits TRBD1 or TRBD2 (5 bases each). In germline, CDR1 is LGHDT, CDR2 YNNKEL (reference sequence). The CDR3 spans 15 residues. V was clipped by 4 bases and J by 2 bases, with 12 bases between them. Written as DNA, the CDR3 is TGTGCCAGCAGCCGCCGAGGGGCAGCCTACAATGAGCAGTTCTTC. The encoded protein is CASSRRGAAYNEQFF.

The V gene is TRBV11-2, the J gene TRBJ1-1; perhaps TRBD1 as D (5 bases). Germline CDR1 SGHAT, CDR2 FQNNGV. The CDR3 is 16 amino acids. V dropped 0 bases and J dropped 10 bases, with 21 bases sitting between them. The CDR3 DNA sequence: TGTGCCAGCAGCTTAGAGGCCGGGGCGCCGAGGCTGGGAGCTTTCTTT. Amino acids: CASSLEAGAPRLGAFF.

This clonotype was observed many times. The chain combines TRBV2 with TRBJ2-5; maybe TRBD2 (5 bases). CDR3 size: 12 residues. The germline V and J ends were trimmed by 3 bases and 6 bases, with 8 bases remaining between them. Germline CDR1 reads SNHLY; CDR2 reads FYNNEI. CDR3 amino acids: CASSDTGKTQYF. The CDR3 DNA reads as TGTGCCAGCAGTGATACGGGAAAGACCCAGTACTTC. The whole variable domain, filled in from reference TRBV2 and TRBJ2-5, reads EPEVTQTPSHQVTQMGQEVILRCVPISNHLYFYWYRQILGQKVEFLVSFYNNEISEKSEIFDDQFSVERPDGSNFTLKIRSTKLEDSAMYFCASSDTGKTQYFGPGTRLLVL.

In this sample, this clonotype turned up many times. The chain carries TRBV15 and TRBJ2-1; 10 nucleotides align to TRBD2. The J segment lost 3 bases and the V segment lost 5 bases, leaving 19 bases of the junction unmatched. The CDR3 covers 20 residues. The germline V gene has CDR1 LNHNV and CDR2 YYDKDF (reference sequence). The CDR3 protein is CATSPIGLAGALPNYNEQFF. In DNA, the CDR3 is TGTGCCACCAGCCCCATCGGGCTAGCGGGAGCGCTGCCCAACTACAATGAGCAGTTCTTC.

This clonotype was observed a few times. The V call is TRBV12-3 or TRBV12-4, the J call TRBJ1-3; possible D gene TRBD1, 5 bases. Between the trimmed V and J ends, which lost 5 bases and 6 bases, there was a span of 11 bases. The CDR3 loop spans 13 amino acids. Here the CDR3 reads CASSGGPPNTIYF. In nucleotides, the CDR3 is TGTGCCAGCAGTGGGGGACCTCCAAACACCATATATTTT.